There are many counts of the clone carrying this TCR beta chain. What it recognizes is unknown. The sample is drawn from a study of T cells in Graves' hyperthyroidism and ophthalmopathy. Notes on the study in general: In the analysis, a 13 V-J model separated ophthalmopathy from stable hyperthyroidism.

Amplified regions were TCR beta CDR3 sequences from RNA transcripts. First-round RT-PCR with HTBI primers amplified the TCR CDR3 region. TCRdb called the multiplex PCR reads again in MiXCR, with one record for every CDR3 protein. This table has a few hundred thousand distinct CDR3 sequences, roughly 15% appearing once. Specimen: blood. The receptor was derived from a woman aged 18-29 years with Graves' hyperthyroidism.

The CDR3 reads CASSFDRNTEAFF. The CDR3 DNA reads TGTGCCAGCAGTTTTGACAGAAACACTGAAGCTTTCTTT. The rearrangement links TRBV12-3 or TRBV12-4 to TRBJ1-1; maybe TRBD1 (5 bases). V dropped 3 bases and J dropped 2 bases, with 7 bases sitting between them. The CDR3 is made up of 13 amino acids.